This record looks at one T cell receptor (beta chain) sequence and its context. This specimen comes from a study of shared clonotypes between healthy human individuals. Overall study context: A couple of women and a few men aged 18 to 49 served as donors.

Replicate PCRs run on sorted subsets employed around 200 ng DNA, approximately 30,000 T cell genomes. The table came from immunoSEQ multiplex PCR; TCRdb's copy has only in-frame clones and leaves some out. The table has roughly 400,000 clones, 96% seen once; the top ten hold around 0.29%. Germline V gene lookup returns CDR1 SEHNR and CDR2 FQNEAQ (reference sequence). The CDR3 is 14 amino acids. Trimming removed 1 base at V and 2 bases at J, with 8 bases between. This TCR derives from a man under 40 in good health. The gene calls are TRBV7-9 and TRBJ1-2, with D tentatively TRBD1 (5 bases). The specimen was memory CD8+ T cells sorted from blood. Documented subset: CD45RO+ cells pooled with CCR7-negative TemRA cells. This CDR3 reads CASSLGPGNYGYTF. The DNA of the CDR3 is TGTGCCAGCAGCTTAGGCCCAGGGAACTATGGCTACACCTTC. Full variable domain (rest looked up from reference TRBV7-9 and TRBJ1-2): DTGVSQNPRHKITKRGQNVTFRCDPISEHNRLYWYRQTLGQGPEFLTYFQNEAQLEKSRLLSDRFSAERPKGSFSTLEIQRTEQGDSAMYLCASSLGPGNYGYTFGSGTRLTVV.